The 25 T cell receptor beta chains reported below all come from one sample, sequenced in a study of cytomegalovirus exposure and HLA in healthy donors. Here immunoSEQ multiplex PCR was the method, and the copy in TCRdb shows in-frame clones only, minus some. The sample records about 270,000 clones, about 86% being singletons. Sequenced input: PBMCs. The receptors stem from a woman younger than 30 in good health and CMV-seronegative.

The chain is built from TRBV4-1 and TRBJ2-7, with D perhaps TRBD2 (5 bases). V gave up 4 bases and J gave up 7 bases, with 29 bases separating them. This CDR3 spans 18 amino acids. From germline, CDR1 is MGHRA and CDR2 YSYEKL. In DNA, the CDR3 is TGCGCCAGCAGCCCCACCGAGGGCAGAGTAATCCCCCCTCGTGAGCAGTACTTC. Residues: CASSPTEGRVIPPREQYF.

The genes are TRBV9 and TRBJ2-1; TRBD2 matches 14 bases. After removal of 0 bases from V and 5 bases from J, the junction contained 7 bases not matched to a gene. CDR3 length equals 18 residues. Looked up from germline, CDR1 is SGDLS and CDR2 is YYNGEE. The CDR3 loop reads CASSVGGLAGVPNNEQFF. The CDR3 DNA is TGTGCCAGCAGCGTAGGGGGACTAGCGGGGGTACCTAACAATGAGCAGTTCTTC.

This rearrangement joins TRBV28 to TRBJ1-5; 7 positions agree with TRBD1. V trimming: 5 bases; J trimming: 11 bases; junction bases outside the gene matches: 9. The length of the CDR3 is 13 residues. Per the germline V gene, CDR1 is MDHEN and CDR2 is SYDVKM. The CDR3 region has the DNA TGTGCCAGCAGTGCGACAGGGACGGAAGCCCAGCATTTT. Translating it yields CASSATGTEAQHF.

The chain combines TRBV5-4 with TRBJ2-1; maybe TRBD2 (6 bases). The CDR3 covers 15 residues. With 5 bases removed from V and 4 bases from J, the gap between germline ends came to 16 bases. Per germline, CDR1 SGHNT and CDR2 YYREEE (reference sequence). The CDR3 here is CASSRDASEYNEQFF. Written as DNA, the CDR3 is TGTGCCAGCAGTCGGGATGCTAGCGAATACAATGAGCAGTTCTTC.

This clone was seen more than once but under ten times. The rearrangement joins TRBV7-9 to TRBJ1-1; D remains unclear. The CDR3 sequence is 14 residues long. CDR1 SEHNR and CDR2 FQNEAQ come from the germline V gene (reference sequence). Deletions cut 1 base from V and 6 bases from J, with 12 bases between. This chain's CDR3 is CASSLGAGVPEAFF. The CDR3 region has the DNA TGTGCCAGCAGCTTAGGCGCCGGGGTGCCTGAAGCTTTCTTT. Complete variable domain (other parts from reference TRBV7-9 and TRBJ1-1): DTGVSQNPRHKITKRGQNVTFRCDPISEHNRLYWYRQTLGQGPEFLTYFQNEAQLEKSRLLSDRFSAERPKGSFSTLEIQRTEQGDSAMYLCASSLGAGVPEAFFGQGTRLTVV.

The CDR3 nucleotides read TGTGCCAGCAGTTACTCTAGACAGGGGGGCTCTGGGGCTTTCTTT. It translates to CASSYSRQGGSGAFF. V and J are TRBV6-5 and TRBJ1-1, with 9 bases matching TRBD1. This CDR3 has 15 residues. Trimming took 0 bases from V and 11 from J; bases not matched to a gene: 10. The germline CDR1 and CDR2 sequences are MNHEY and SVGAGI.

The J gene is TRBJ1-2, the V gene TRBV7-9; D remains unclear. Trimming shortened V by 5 bases and J by 6 bases, and 16 bases separated the two germline ends. The germline CDR1 and CDR2 sequences are SEHNR and FQNEAQ (reference sequence). This CDR3 comprises 14 residues. CDR3 nucleotide sequence: TGTGCCAGCAGCCTCGGGAGGGTTTTACATGGCTACACCTTC. Its translation is CASSLGRVLHGYTF.

V gene TRBV28 combines with J gene TRBJ2-1; 8 bases fit TRBD2. V shed 7 bases, J shed 4 bases, and the junction held 9 bases outside the gene matches. The CDR3 covers 15 residues. CDR1 and CDR2 (germline): MDHEN, SYDVKM. CDR3 amino acids: CASKPTSGLYNEQFF. CDR3 nucleotide sequence: TGTGCCAGCAAGCCCACTAGCGGCCTTTACAATGAGCAGTTCTTC.

This rearrangement joins TRBV30 to TRBJ1-5; D is perhaps TRBD1 (6 bases). Germline V lookup: CDR1 GTSNPN, CDR2 SVGIG (reference sequence). Trimming removed 2 bases at V and 2 bases at J, with 10 bases between. The CDR3 loop spans 14 amino acids. DNA for the CDR3: TGTGCCTGGAGTACAGGGTCGGGCAATCAGCCCCAGCATTTT. This translates into CAWSTGSGNQPQHF.

The gene calls are TRBV5-4 and TRBJ1-6; unclear D gene. V lost 4 bases and J lost 11, with 19 bases in between. This CDR3 region has 15 residues. Germline values: CDR1 SGHNT, CDR2 YYREEE (reference sequence). The CDR3 here is CASSETNQINTPLHF. CDR3 DNA sequence: TGTGCCAGCAGCGAGACAAACCAGATCAATACACCCCTCCACTTT.

The DNA for the CDR3 is TGTGCCAGCAGTTGGGGGAGGGGACAGCCCCAGCATTTT. Its translation: CASSWGRGQPQHF. This rearrangement joins TRBV27 to TRBJ1-5; D is perhaps TRBD1 (5 bases). CDR3 length: 13 amino acids. Germline V gives CDR1 MNHEY, CDR2 SMNVEV (reference sequence). V gave up 4 bases and J gave up 7 bases, with 11 bases separating them.

The chain recombines TRBV6-4 with TRBJ1-1; TRBD1 matches 8 bases. V lost 6 bases, J lost 6 bases, and 3 bases stayed unmatched. This CDR3 contains 12 residues. The V gene's germline CDR1 is MRHNA and CDR2 SNTAGT. The CDR3 DNA reads as TGTGCCAGCAGGGGGACAGGCGCTGAAGCTTTCTTT. It codes for CASRGTGAEAFF.

This clone was seen a handful of times. V is TRBV27 and J is TRBJ2-2; 7 bases map to TRBD2. Unmatched junction bases numbered 5, after V lost 2 bases and J lost 5 bases. The CDR3 runs 15 residues. Germline V lookup: CDR1 MNHEY, CDR2 SMNVEV (reference sequence). CDR3 residues: CASSLGLVQTGELFF. For the CDR3, the DNA is TGTGCCAGCAGTTTAGGACTAGTCCAAACCGGGGAGCTGTTTTTT.

In this sample, this clone turned up once. CDR3 protein: CASSSGGSYNSPLHF. The CDR3 DNA is TGTGCCAGCAGTTCGGGGGGCTCCTATAATTCACCCCTCCACTTT. This sequence joins TRBV5-4 and TRBJ1-6, with a tentative D call TRBD1 (5 bases). The CDR3 has 15 amino acids. Germline values: CDR1 SGHNT, CDR2 YYREEE (reference sequence). Trimming removed 5 bases from V and 0 bases from J, with 9 bases in between. Full variable domain (outside the CDR3, taken from reference TRBV5-4 and TRBJ1-6): ETGVTQSPTHLIKTRGQQVTLRCSSQSGHNTVSWYQQALGQGPQFIFQYYREEENGRGNFPPRFSGLQFPNYSSELNVNALELDDSALYLCASSSGGSYNSPLHFGNGTRLTVT.

The chain joins TRBV19 to TRBJ1-5; the D is unclear. Looked up from germline, CDR1 is LNHDA and CDR2 is SQIVND (reference sequence). The CDR3 is 16 residues long. Trimming took off 3 bases at V and 5 bases at J, with 17 bases between the two ends. The CDR3 DNA follows: TGTGCCAGTAGTATCTATGGAACCACAGCCGATCAGCCCCAGCATTTT. Residues: CASSIYGTTADQPQHF.

V gene TRBV27 combines with J gene TRBJ1-2; the match to TRBD1 covers 8 bases. The CDR3 sequence is 13 residues long. CDR1 and CDR2 (germline): MNHEY, SMNVEV (reference sequence). The V and J ends lost 7 bases and 5 bases, in that order; junction bases with no gene match: 6. The DNA of the CDR3 is TGTGCCAGCACAGGACAGGGCTCGTATGGCTACACCTTC. It yields the protein CASTGQGSYGYTF.

The gene calls are TRBV5-6 and TRBJ2-3; 7 nucleotides agree with TRBD1. This CDR3 is 14 amino acids long. Germline V lookup: CDR1 SGHDT, CDR2 YYEEEE. The J segment lost 4 bases and the V segment lost 5 bases, leaving 7 bases of the junction unmatched. This CDR3 is CASSGTGEADTQYF. In nucleotides, the CDR3 is TGTGCCAGCAGTGGAACAGGGGAAGCAGATACGCAGTATTTT.

The chain links TRBV4-1 to TRBJ2-1; a possible D gene is TRBD2 (5 bases). Germline CDR1 is MGHRA and CDR2 is YSYEKL. There are 18 residues in the CDR3. V lost 1 base and J 0 bases, leaving 16 bases between the germline ends. CDR3 in amino acids: CASSQAEGVRSSYNEQFF. The DNA for the CDR3 is TGCGCCAGCAGCCAAGCAGAGGGCGTGCGAAGCTCCTACAATGAGCAGTTCTTC.

The chain joins TRBV9 to TRBJ2-7; D perhaps matches TRBD2 (6 bases). This CDR3 spans 15 amino acids. CDR1 is SGDLS, CDR2 YYNGEE, per germline. Trimming stripped 3 bases from V and 0 bases from J, with 13 bases between. In nucleotides, the CDR3 is TGTGCCAGCAGCGGAGGACGGGGGTACTCCTACGAGCAGTACTTC. It encodes CASSGGRGYSYEQYF.

The V and J genes are TRBV20-1 and TRBJ1-1; TRBD1 is a possible D gene (5 bases). V lost 5 bases to trimming and J lost 7 bases, with 11 bases between them. Germline CDR1 DFQATT, CDR2 SNEGSKA (reference sequence). The CDR3 is 11 residues long. CDR3 amino acids: CSAGGGNEAFF. The DNA of the CDR3 is TGCAGTGCTGGGGGGGGGAATGAAGCTTTCTTT.

This clone was picked up one time. This sequence joins TRBV30 and TRBJ1-5; D might be TRBD1 (5 bases). CDR3 size: 13 residues. Trimming took off 4 bases at V and 6 bases at J, with 13 bases between the two ends. Germline-derived CDR1 and CDR2 are GTSNPN and SVGIG (reference sequence). As DNA, the CDR3 is TGTGCCTGGACGTCGGGGGGTGGTCAGCCCCAGCATTTT. Its translation: CAWTSGGGQPQHF.

The rearrangement links TRBV7-2 to TRBJ1-4; the D gene is possibly TRBD1 (6 bases). From germline, CDR1 is SGHTA and CDR2 FQGNSA. V was cut by 3 bases and J by 7 bases, with 12 bases left in between. CDR3 length: 14 residues. Written as DNA, the CDR3 is TGTGCCAGCAGCTTCGGGGGGCTTAGTGAAAAACTGTTTTTT. It translates to CASSFGGLSEKLFF.

This clone is a singleton in its sample. The chain links TRBV5-8 to TRBJ2-7; 8 positions match TRBD1. The CDR3 runs to 15 residues. CDR1 SGHTS and CDR2 YDEGEE come from the germline V gene. J gave up 2 bases and V 4 bases, and 8 bases lay outside the gene matches. CDR3 residues: CASSQMDRAAYEQYF. The CDR3, as DNA: TGTGCCAGCAGCCAAATGGACAGGGCAGCCTACGAGCAGTACTTC.

The rearrangement links TRBV27 to TRBJ1-1; no firm D call. Trimming left V 8 bases short and J 0 bases short, with 7 bases between. From germline, CDR1 is MNHEY and CDR2 SMNVEV (reference sequence). The CDR3 loop spans 12 amino acids. CDR3 nucleotide sequence: TGTGCCAGCCGCGACTTGAACACTGAAGCTTTCTTT. Protein product: CASRDLNTEAFF.

V gene TRBV6-1 combines with J gene TRBJ1-1, with D possibly matching TRBD1 (5 bases). Deletions cut 2 bases from V and 0 bases from J, with 13 bases between. Germline assignment: CDR1 MNHNS and CDR2 SASEGT. CDR3 length: 16 residues. CDR3 sequence reads: CASSEPLRGMNTEAFF. CDR3 nucleotides: TGTGCCAGCAGTGAACCGCTTCGGGGGATGAACACTGAAGCTTTCTTT.